This is a list of T cell receptor beta chains from one sample in a study of T cell changes during pregnancy in multiple sclerosis. Some clones are missing from TCRdb's copy, which holds only in-frame ones; the method was immunoSEQ multiplex PCR. Found here are approximately 47,000 clones, about 90% of them singletons; the top ten hold under 2%. The input for sequencing was peripheral blood, taken in the first trimester of pregnancy. All receptors come from a female donor with multiple sclerosis, enrolled in a pregnancy study. Each CDR3 is given with its conserved first and last residue. A D gene is named only where the DNA matches it firmly. Size is omitted from some rows. Given values are once, few, many or a class for expanded clones.

d_gene: TRBD2; abundance: -; v_gene: TRBV4-1; len: 17; j_gene: TRBJ2-1; CDR3nt: TGCGCCAGCAGGAGGACTAGCGGGGGGGCGAGTTACAATGAGCAGTTCTTC; CDR3aa: CASRRTSGGASYNEQFF
d_gene: -; abundance: -; v_gene: TRBV28; len: 15; j_gene: TRBJ1-6; CDR3nt: TGTGCCAGCAGTTTTACAGGCGGCGGGGGTTCACCCCTCCACTTT; CDR3aa: CASSFTGGGGSPLHF
d_gene: -; abundance: -; v_gene: TRBV6-1; len: 14; j_gene: TRBJ2-2; CDR3nt: TGTGCCAGCAGTGAAGGACAGGACACCGGGGAGCTGTTTTTT; CDR3aa: CASSEGQDTGELFF
d_gene: TRBD1; abundance: -; v_gene: TRBV2; len: 16; j_gene: TRBJ1-2; CDR3nt: TGTGCCAGCCGAAGGACAGGGGGAACTAACTCCAATGGCTACACCTTC; CDR3aa: CASRRTGGTNSNGYTF
d_gene: TRBD2; abundance: -; v_gene: TRBV29-1; len: 15; j_gene: TRBJ2-3; CDR3nt: TGCAGCGCTAGTAGGACTAGCGTGTATACAGATACGCAGTATTTT; CDR3aa: CSASRTSVYTDTQYF
d_gene: -; abundance: -; v_gene: TRBV5-4; len: 15; j_gene: TRBJ2-2; CDR3nt: TGTGCCAGCAGCTACCGGGACTCGAACACCGGGGAGCTGTTTTTT; CDR3aa: CASSYRDSNTGELFF
d_gene: -; abundance: once; v_gene: TRBV11-2; len: 14; j_gene: TRBJ1-3; CDR3nt: TGTGCCAGCAGCTTATACAGGACTGGAAACACCATATATTTT; CDR3aa: CASSLYRTGNTIYF
d_gene: -; abundance: once; v_gene: TRBV5-1; len: 10; j_gene: TRBJ2-5; CDR3nt: TGCGCCAGTCTCCCGGAGACCCAGTACTTC; CDR3aa: CASLPETQYF
d_gene: TRBD1; abundance: once; v_gene: TRBV7-2; len: 15; j_gene: TRBJ2-2; CDR3nt: TGTGCCAGCAGCTGGGGGACAGCGAACACCGGGGAGCTGTTTTTT; CDR3aa: CASSWGTANTGELFF
d_gene: TRBD2; abundance: -; v_gene: TRBV5-1; len: 16; j_gene: TRBJ2-7; CDR3nt: TGCGCCAGCAGCTTAGGACTAGCAGGGGCAGTATACGAGCAGTACTTC; CDR3aa: CASSLGLAGAVYEQYF
d_gene: -; abundance: -; v_gene: TRBV15; len: 12; j_gene: TRBJ2-3; CDR3nt: TGTGCCACCAGCAGAGTGGAGGATACGCAGTATTTT; CDR3aa: CATSRVEDTQYF
d_gene: -; abundance: -; v_gene: TRBV5-8; len: 14; j_gene: TRBJ2-7; CDR3nt: TGTGCCAGCAGCTGGGCAGGGTATTCCTACGAGCAGTACTTC; CDR3aa: CASSWAGYSYEQYF
d_gene: TRBD1; abundance: -; v_gene: TRBV5-6; len: 15; j_gene: TRBJ2-2; CDR3nt: TGTGCCAGCAGCTTACGACAGGGGTACACCGGGGAGCTGTTTTTT; CDR3aa: CASSLRQGYTGELFF
d_gene: -; abundance: -; v_gene: TRBV6-4; len: 14; j_gene: TRBJ1-1; CDR3nt: TGTGCCAGCAGTGAAGAGGAGTCCGGCACTGAAGCTTTCTTT; CDR3aa: CASSEEESGTEAFF
d_gene: -; abundance: -; v_gene: TRBV4-1; len: 16; j_gene: TRBJ1-6; CDR3nt: TGCGCCAGCAGCCAAGGTGGACTCTCCTATAATTCACCCCTCCACTTT; CDR3aa: CASSQGGLSYNSPLHF
d_gene: -; abundance: -; v_gene: TRBV6-5; len: 14; j_gene: TRBJ1-3; CDR3nt: TGTGCCAGCAGTTACTCGAAGACAGCAAACACCATATATTTT; CDR3aa: CASSYSKTANTIYF
d_gene: TRBD1; abundance: -; v_gene: TRBV7-3; len: 15; j_gene: TRBJ1-1; CDR3nt: TGTGCCAGCAGCTTAAATCTCCAGGGGGCCAGTGAAGCTTTCTTT; CDR3aa: CASSLNLQGASEAFF
d_gene: TRBD1; abundance: once; v_gene: TRBV9; len: 15; j_gene: TRBJ1-2; CDR3nt: TGTGCCAGCAGCGTAGCTGAAGACAGGGGCTATGGCTACACCTTC; CDR3aa: CASSVAEDRGYGYTF
d_gene: -; abundance: -; v_gene: TRBV28; len: 15; j_gene: TRBJ1-3; CDR3nt: TGTGCCAGCAGTTTGCGGGGGGGGAAGAGGAACACCATATATTTT; CDR3aa: CASSLRGGKRNTIYF
d_gene: -; abundance: -; v_gene: TRBV2; len: 12; j_gene: TRBJ1-2; CDR3nt: TGTGCCAGCTCTCTGGCCCTCTATGGCTACACCTTC; CDR3aa: CASSLALYGYTF
d_gene: TRBD1; abundance: -; v_gene: TRBV10-3; len: 17; j_gene: TRBJ1-4; CDR3nt: TGTGCCATCAGTGAGGCCTCTCCGGGACAGCTAAATGAAAAACTGTTTTTT; CDR3aa: CAISEASPGQLNEKLFF
d_gene: TRBD1; abundance: -; v_gene: TRBV2; len: 13; j_gene: TRBJ1-5; CDR3nt: TGTGCCAGCACTAGGGGGCCGGGACAGCCCCAGCATTTT; CDR3aa: CASTRGPGQPQHF
d_gene: -; abundance: -; v_gene: TRBV28; len: 18; j_gene: TRBJ1-6; CDR3nt: TGTGCCAGCAGTTCCCCTTACAGGCCCCAAAAGGGGGATTCACCCCTCCACTTT; CDR3aa: CASSSPYRPQKGDSPLHF
d_gene: -; abundance: once; v_gene: TRBV5-1; len: 12; j_gene: TRBJ2-1; CDR3nt: TGCGCCAGCAGCTCTTCAGGGCTGGGCTTGTTCTTC; CDR3aa: CASSSSGLGLFF
d_gene: TRBD2; abundance: -; v_gene: TRBV7-7; len: 15; j_gene: TRBJ2-3; CDR3nt: TGTGCTAGCAGCGCTAGCGGGGCAGACACAGATACGCAGTATTTT; CDR3aa: CASSASGADTDTQYF
d_gene: TRBD2; abundance: -; v_gene: TRBV6-1; len: 15; j_gene: TRBJ2-2; CDR3nt: TGTGCCAGCCCAAGGGGAGGGTCGGACACCGGGGAGCTGTTTTTT; CDR3aa: CASPRGGSDTGELFF
d_gene: -; abundance: -; v_gene: TRBV5-4; len: 13; j_gene: TRBJ1-5; CDR3nt: TGTGCCAGCAGCTTGGACCGGTATCAGCCCCAGCATTTT; CDR3aa: CASSLDRYQPQHF
d_gene: TRBD1; abundance: -; v_gene: TRBV4-1; len: 15; j_gene: TRBJ1-5; CDR3nt: TGCGCCAGCAGCCAAAGGCAGGGGGCAGGACAGCCCCAGCATTTT; CDR3aa: CASSQRQGAGQPQHF
d_gene: TRBD1; abundance: -; v_gene: TRBV7-6; len: 15; j_gene: TRBJ1-2; CDR3nt: TGTGCCAGCAGCTTAGGGACAGGGAATAACTATGGCTACACCTTC; CDR3aa: CASSLGTGNNYGYTF
d_gene: TRBD1; abundance: -; v_gene: TRBV5-1; len: 16; j_gene: TRBJ1-2; CDR3nt: TGCGCCAGCAGCGACGACAGGGGAACGGCTAACTATGGCTACACCTTC; CDR3aa: CASSDDRGTANYGYTF
d_gene: -; abundance: -; v_gene: TRBV6-5; len: 14; j_gene: TRBJ2-7; CDR3nt: TGTGCCAGCAGCGAAATAGCGTTCCCCTACGAGCAGTACTTC; CDR3aa: CASSEIAFPYEQYF
d_gene: -; abundance: -; v_gene: TRBV19; len: 14; j_gene: TRBJ1-5; CDR3nt: TGTGCCAGTAGCACAATTCATAGCAATCAGCCCCAGCATTTT; CDR3aa: CASSTIHSNQPQHF
d_gene: TRBD1; abundance: once; v_gene: TRBV15; len: 17; j_gene: TRBJ1-4; CDR3nt: TGTGCCACCAGCAGAGATACGTGGACAGGAATTAATGAAAAACTGTTTTTT; CDR3aa: CATSRDTWTGINEKLFF
d_gene: -; abundance: once; v_gene: TRBV7-3; len: 13; j_gene: TRBJ2-5; CDR3nt: TGTGCCAGCAGCCGAAGCAATCAAGAGACCCAGTACTTC; CDR3aa: CASSRSNQETQYF
d_gene: TRBD1; abundance: few; v_gene: TRBV28; len: 13; j_gene: TRBJ1-2; CDR3nt: TGTGCCAGCAGTTCTGGACAGGACTATGGCTACACCTTC; CDR3aa: CASSSGQDYGYTF
d_gene: -; abundance: -; v_gene: TRBV7-9; len: 14; j_gene: TRBJ2-2; CDR3nt: TGTGCCAGCAGCTTAGTTGGCGGGGCCGGGGAGCTGTTTTTT; CDR3aa: CASSLVGGAGELFF
d_gene: TRBD2; abundance: -; v_gene: TRBV7-9; len: 19; j_gene: TRBJ2-7; CDR3nt: TGTGCCAGCAGCACGCAGATAGCGGGGGGCACCACAAGCTCCTACGAGCAGTACTTC; CDR3aa: CASSTQIAGGTTSSYEQYF
d_gene: -; abundance: -; v_gene: TRBV18; len: 15; j_gene: TRBJ2-7; CDR3nt: TGTGCCAGCTCACCTGGTTTCTTGGAGCCCTACGAGCAGTACTTC; CDR3aa: CASSPGFLEPYEQYF
d_gene: -; abundance: -; v_gene: TRBV7-9; len: 13; j_gene: TRBJ1-1; CDR3nt: TGTGCCAGCAGCTTAATGAGGGCCACTGAAGCTTTCTTT; CDR3aa: CASSLMRATEAFF
d_gene: -; abundance: -; v_gene: TRBV5-1; len: 16; j_gene: TRBJ1-6; CDR3nt: TGCGCCAGCAGCTTGGTCCCGGGGGGGGAAAATTCACCCCTCCACTTT; CDR3aa: CASSLVPGGENSPLHF
d_gene: -; abundance: -; v_gene: TRBV7-6; len: 15; j_gene: TRBJ2-1; CDR3nt: TGTGCCAGCACCACAGGGGAGGCCTCCTACAATGAGCAGTTCTTC; CDR3aa: CASTTGEASYNEQFF
d_gene: TRBD2; abundance: -; v_gene: TRBV5-1; len: 14; j_gene: TRBJ2-5; CDR3nt: TGCGCCAGCAACCGGGGGGAAGTCCAAGAGACCCAGTACTTC; CDR3aa: CASNRGEVQETQYF
d_gene: TRBD2; abundance: -; v_gene: TRBV11-2; len: 16; j_gene: TRBJ2-3; CDR3nt: TGTGCCAGCAGCGGCAGCGGGGGCTTCATCACAGATACGCAGTATTTT; CDR3aa: CASSGSGGFITDTQYF
d_gene: TRBD1; abundance: -; v_gene: TRBV11-3; len: 15; j_gene: TRBJ2-5; CDR3nt: TGTGCCAGCAGCTTCGGACAGGGTCAACAAGAGACCCAGTACTTC; CDR3aa: CASSFGQGQQETQYF
d_gene: -; abundance: -; v_gene: TRBV27; len: 13; j_gene: TRBJ2-1; CDR3nt: TGTGCCAGCTGGGAGGACTTGGCCAATGAGCAGTTCTTC; CDR3aa: CASWEDLANEQFF
d_gene: -; abundance: -; v_gene: TRBV29-1; len: 16; j_gene: TRBJ2-1; CDR3nt: TGCAGCGTTGTTGTTGTCACTCTAGTCGCCTACAATGAGCAGTTCTTC; CDR3aa: CSVVVVTLVAYNEQFF
d_gene: -; abundance: -; v_gene: TRBV7-2; len: 16; j_gene: TRBJ2-3; CDR3nt: TGTGCCAGCAGTCCCAGGCGGGGCCCTAGCACAGATACGCAGTATTTT; CDR3aa: CASSPRRGPSTDTQYF
d_gene: -; abundance: -; v_gene: TRBV5-1; len: 13; j_gene: TRBJ1-1; CDR3nt: TGCGCCAGCAGCTTGGCCGCAGGGACTGAAGCTTTCTTT; CDR3aa: CASSLAAGTEAFF
d_gene: TRBD2; abundance: -; v_gene: TRBV19; len: 16; j_gene: TRBJ2-5; CDR3nt: TGTGCCAGTAGTATCCCCACCGGGGGGGGCCGAGAGACCCAGTACTTC; CDR3aa: CASSIPTGGGRETQYF
d_gene: TRBD2; abundance: -; v_gene: TRBV5-1; len: 18; j_gene: TRBJ2-2; CDR3nt: TGCGCCAGCAGCTTCACAGCGGGGGTCCCCCTGGGCACCGGGGAGCTGTTTTTT; CDR3aa: CASSFTAGVPLGTGELFF
d_gene: TRBD2; abundance: -; v_gene: TRBV5-4; len: 17; j_gene: TRBJ2-1; CDR3nt: TGTGCCAGCAGCCCGGGACTAGCGGGGGAAACCAACAATGAGCAGTTCTTC; CDR3aa: CASSPGLAGETNNEQFF
d_gene: TRBD1; abundance: -; v_gene: TRBV19; len: 14; j_gene: TRBJ1-4; CDR3nt: TGTGCCAGTAGTGGGACAGGGCGAAATGAAAAACTGTTTTTT; CDR3aa: CASSGTGRNEKLFF
d_gene: TRBD1; abundance: -; v_gene: TRBV19; len: 16; j_gene: TRBJ1-5; CDR3nt: TGTGCCAGTATGGGAACGGGACAGGGATGGGATCAGCCCCAGCATTTT; CDR3aa: CASMGTGQGWDQPQHF
d_gene: TRBD1; abundance: -; v_gene: TRBV4-3; len: 17; j_gene: TRBJ2-5; CDR3nt: TGCGCCAGCAGCCTCCTTACCGGGACAGGGATCCAAGAGACCCAGTACTTC; CDR3aa: CASSLLTGTGIQETQYF
d_gene: -; abundance: -; v_gene: TRBV6-5; len: 14; j_gene: TRBJ2-3; CDR3nt: TGTGCCAGCAGTCGGGGGGCAATGACAGATACGCAGTATTTT; CDR3aa: CASSRGAMTDTQYF
d_gene: -; abundance: -; v_gene: TRBV6-5; len: 14; j_gene: TRBJ2-7; CDR3nt: TGTGCCAGCAGTTTTAGGGACTTGTCCTACGAGCAGTACTTC; CDR3aa: CASSFRDLSYEQYF
d_gene: TRBD2; abundance: -; v_gene: TRBV7-2; len: 13; j_gene: TRBJ2-3; CDR3nt: TGTGCCAGCCGGGGGGGCGGGACAGATACGCAGTATTTT; CDR3aa: CASRGGGTDTQYF